A single TCR beta chain is shown here with its context. This record belongs to a study of blood T cell repertoires in COVID-19. About the study: COVID-19 samples, acute and convalescent, were from the United States, Italy and Spain. From T cells, B-cell-depleted T cells, or PBMCs came the material, which was cDNA or gDNA.

TCRdb keeps only in-frame clones here, not all; method: immunoSEQ multiplex PCR. The sample includes 290,000 or so clones, around nine tenths of them seen just once. The length of the CDR3 is 15 residues. The germline V gene encodes CDR1 MNHEY and CDR2 SMNVEV (reference sequence). Unmatched junction bases numbered 4, after V lost 3 bases and J lost 5 bases. The clonotype was recovered from a man aged 65 to 85 with acute or convalescent COVID-19. Sequencing used peripheral blood. The chain is built from TRBV27 and TRBJ1-1; 12 bases map to TRBD1. The CDR3 DNA follows: TGTGCCAGCAGTTTCGGGACAGGGGGCAATACTGAAGCTTTCTTT. Translating gives CASSFGTGGNTEAFF.